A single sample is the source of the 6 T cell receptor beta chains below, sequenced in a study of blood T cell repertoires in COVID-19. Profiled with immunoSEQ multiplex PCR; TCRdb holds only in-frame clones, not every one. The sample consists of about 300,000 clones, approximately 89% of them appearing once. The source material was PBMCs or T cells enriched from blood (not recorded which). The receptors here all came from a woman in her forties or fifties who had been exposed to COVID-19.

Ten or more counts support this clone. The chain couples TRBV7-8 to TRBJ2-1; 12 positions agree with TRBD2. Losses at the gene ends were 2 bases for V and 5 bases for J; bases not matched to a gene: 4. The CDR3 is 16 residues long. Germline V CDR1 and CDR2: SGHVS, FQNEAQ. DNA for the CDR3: TGTGCCAGCAGCTTAATAGCTAGCGGGGGGGACAATGAGCAGTTCTTC. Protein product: CASSLIASGGDNEQFF.

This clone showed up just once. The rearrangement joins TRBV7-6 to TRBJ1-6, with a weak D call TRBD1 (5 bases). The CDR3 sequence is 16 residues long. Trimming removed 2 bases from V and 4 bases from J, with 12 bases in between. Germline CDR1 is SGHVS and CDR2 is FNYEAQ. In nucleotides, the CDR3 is TGTGCCAGCAGCTTAACGACAGCTCAATATAATTCACCCCTCCACTTT. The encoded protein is CASSLTTAQYNSPLHF.

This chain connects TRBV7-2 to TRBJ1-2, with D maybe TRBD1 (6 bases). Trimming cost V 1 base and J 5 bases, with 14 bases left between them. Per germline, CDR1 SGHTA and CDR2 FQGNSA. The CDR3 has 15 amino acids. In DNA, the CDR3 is TGTGCCAGCAGCTTAGTAACAGGGATTAATTATGGCTACACCTTC. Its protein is CASSLVTGINYGYTF. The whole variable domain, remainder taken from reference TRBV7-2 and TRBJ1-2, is GAGVSQSPSNKVTEKGKDVELRCDPISGHTALYWYRQSLGQGLEFLIYFQGNSAPDKSGLPSDRFSAERTGGSVSTLTIQRTQQEDSAVYLCASSLVTGINYGYTFGSGTRLTVV.

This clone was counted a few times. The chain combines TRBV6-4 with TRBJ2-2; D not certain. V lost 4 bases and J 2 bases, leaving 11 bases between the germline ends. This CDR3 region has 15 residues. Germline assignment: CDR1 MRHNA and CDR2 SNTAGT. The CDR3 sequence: CASSVSQTNTGELFF. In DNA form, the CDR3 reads TGTGCCAGCAGTGTGTCGCAGACTAACACCGGGGAGCTGTTTTTT.

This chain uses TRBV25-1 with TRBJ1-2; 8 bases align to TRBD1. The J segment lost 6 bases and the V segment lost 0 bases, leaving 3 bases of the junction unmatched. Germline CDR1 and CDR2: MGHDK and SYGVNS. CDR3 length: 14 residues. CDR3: CASSEYPDRDGYTF. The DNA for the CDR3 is TGTGCCAGCAGTGAATATCCGGACAGGGATGGCTACACCTTC.

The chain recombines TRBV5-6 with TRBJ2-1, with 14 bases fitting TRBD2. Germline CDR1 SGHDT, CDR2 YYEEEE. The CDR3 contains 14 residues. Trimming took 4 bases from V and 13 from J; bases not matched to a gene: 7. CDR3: CASSMTSGGALQFF. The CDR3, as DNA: TGTGCCAGCAGCATGACTAGCGGGGGGGCTCTTCAGTTCTTC.